These 11 T cell receptor beta chains were sequenced from one sample in a study of T-cell reconstitution after alpha-beta-depleted transplantation in children. The TCRbeta library was prepared with unique molecular identifiers. TCRdb reanalysed the PCR reads using MiXCR and keeps one entry per CDR3 protein. The sample includes approximately 520,000 distinct CDR3 sequences, roughly 11% of them seen just once. The material was PBMCs, mostly from graft donor cells, obtained 180 days after TCRalphabeta/CD19-depleted stem cell transplant. Source of these receptors: a female patient aged 2 to 10 who had a stem cell transplant for aplastic anemia, so the T cells may come from the graft donor.

This rearrangement joins TRBV9 to TRBJ2-3, with 9 bases identical to TRBD2. The CDR3 is 16 residues long. The V gene end was trimmed by 1 base and the J gene end by 3 bases; junction bases not matched to a gene: 6. Germline assignment: CDR1 SGDLS and CDR2 YYNGEE. In DNA, the CDR3 is TGTGCCAGCAGCGTAAGTCTAGCGGGAAGGACAGATACGCAGTATTTT. Translation gives CASSVSLAGRTDTQYF.

This clonotype was picked up a small number of times. The genes are TRBV7-2 and TRBJ1-5; D call uncertain. Germline CDR1 SGHTA, CDR2 FQGNSA. The CDR3 extends over 15 amino acids. The V end lost 1 base, the J end lost 3 bases, and 10 bases lay between the germline ends. The CDR3: CASSLVHSFNQPQHF. The CDR3 region has the DNA TGTGCCAGCAGCTTAGTCCACAGTTTCAATCAGCCCCAGCATTTT.

This clonotype showed up just a few times. The V and J genes are TRBV14 and TRBJ2-5; tentatively, D is TRBD2 (5 bases). CDR3 length: 15 residues. Germline values: CDR1 SGHDN, CDR2 FVKESK. V was trimmed by 3 bases and J by 5 bases, leaving 16 bases between them. The CDR3 DNA sequence: TGTGCCAGCAGCCACCAGTTGGGGAGTGGTGAGACCCAGTACTTC. Amino acid sequence: CASSHQLGSGETQYF. Complete variable domain (other parts from reference TRBV14 and TRBJ2-5): EAGVTQFPSHSVIEKGQTVTLRCDPISGHDNLYWYRRVMGKEIKFLLHFVKESKQDESGMPNNRFLAERTGGTYSTLKVQPAELEDSGVYFCASSHQLGSGETQYFGPGTRLLVL.

This chain connects TRBV19 to TRBJ2-3; D gene uncertain. Germline CDR1 LNHDA, CDR2 SQIVND (reference sequence). The V gene lost 3 bases and the J gene lost 2 bases, with 9 bases spanning the gap. This CDR3 is 14 amino acids long. CDR3 sequence (DNA): TGTGCCAGTAGTATGGGGTATTCCACAGATACGCAGTATTTT. It encodes CASSMGYSTDTQYF.

This clonotype was observed a few times. The rearrangement uses TRBV29-1 and TRBJ1-5; D uncertain. V was trimmed by 7 bases and J by 0 bases, leaving 13 bases between them. The CDR3 spans 14 residues. CDR1 and CDR2 from the germline V gene are SQVTM and ANQGSEA. DNA for the CDR3: TGCAGCGGCATGCAGACCTATAGCAATCAGCCCCAGCATTTT. This encodes CSGMQTYSNQPQHF.

The chain employs TRBV6-2 or TRBV6-3 and TRBJ1-4, with TRBD1 matching 10 bases. J was trimmed by 8 bases and V by 0 bases; bases with no gene match: 9. The CDR3 length is 17 residues. The V gene's germline CDR1 is MNHEY and CDR2 SVGEGT. The CDR3 region is CASSYSMSGQGREKLFF. The CDR3 DNA sequence: TGTGCCAGCAGTTACTCGATGTCGGGACAGGGGAGAGAAAAACTGTTTTTT.

Ten or more counts support this clonotype. This chain connects TRBV28 to TRBJ2-7; 8 bases align to TRBD1. Trimming cost V 8 bases and J 0 bases; bases outside gene matches: 9. The germline V gene has CDR1 MDHEN and CDR2 SYDVKM. The CDR3 sequence is 15 residues long. CDR3 bases: TGTGCCAGCTCAGTCCCTGGGACAGGCTCCTACGAGCAGTACTTC. Residues: CASSVPGTGSYEQYF.

This chain joins TRBV7-2 and TRBJ2-3; D perhaps matches TRBD1 (5 bases). Germline V gene lookup returns CDR1 SGHTA and CDR2 FQGNSA. Trimming cost V 0 bases and J 2 bases, with 9 bases left between them. This CDR3 comprises 15 residues. CDR3 DNA: TGTGCCAGCAGCTTAGCGGTCAGGGCCACAGATACGCAGTATTTT. Its translation: CASSLAVRATDTQYF.

There are many counts of this clonotype. V and J are TRBV24-1 and TRBJ2-5; no firm D call. V lost 2 bases and J 1 base, leaving 7 bases between the germline ends. Germline assignment: CDR1 KGHDR and CDR2 SFDVKD. CDR3 length equals 14 residues. This CDR3 is CATSDYRAQETQYF. CDR3 coding DNA: TGTGCCACCAGTGATTACCGGGCCCAAGAGACCCAGTACTTC.

This clonotype has only a few counts. The V call is TRBV4-3, the J call TRBJ2-3; 8 bases align to TRBD2. Germline CDR1 and CDR2: LGHNA and YSLEER. V gave up 1 base and J gave up 2 bases; unmatched junction bases: 5. This CDR3 has 16 amino acids. CDR3 residues: CASSQAGREVTDTQYF. The CDR3 coding sequence is TGCGCCAGCAGCCAAGCCGGGCGGGAGGTCACAGATACGCAGTATTTT.

J is TRBJ2-2 and V is TRBV5-1, with TRBD2 identical over 8 bases. J lost 6 bases, V lost 2 bases, and 3 bases had no gene match. Per the germline V gene, CDR1 is SGHRS and CDR2 is YFSETQ. The CDR3 is made up of 14 amino acids. The CDR3 DNA sequence: TGCGCCAGCAGCTTAGCGGGAGCTCCCGGGGAGCTGTTTTTT. This translates into CASSLAGAPGELFF.